This T cell receptor beta chain was identified in a study of blood T cell repertoires in COVID-19. The overall study: The United States, Italy and Spain were the sources of the acute and convalescent COVID-19 samples. In each case, the material was cDNA or gDNA derived from T cells, B-cell-depleted T cells, or PBMCs.

The CDR3 is 15 residues long. The V end was cut by 0 bases, the J end by 7 bases, with 17 bases between. CDR1 and CDR2 (germline): SGHNT, YYREEE (reference sequence). Per the authors' pipeline: Estimation of nucleated cell counts relied on the amplification of reference gene primers. The assay was immunoSEQ multiplex PCR, and TCRdb's table has in-frame clones only and misses some. Clone size and the V and J calls come from that table; the DNA yielded D and trimming. The sample consists of some 68,000 clones, approximately 89% of them appearing once. The genes are TRBV5-4 and TRBJ2-7; tentative D call: TRBD2 (5 bases). Input material: peripheral blood. The TCR comes from a middle-aged man with active COVID-19. CDR3 loop: CASSLEMRGFGEQYF. CDR3 DNA: TGTGCCAGCAGCTTGGAGATGCGAGGGTTCGGAGAGCAGTACTTC. The variable domain in full, completed from reference TRBV5-4 and TRBJ2-7, reads ETGVTQSPTHLIKTRGQQVTLRCSSQSGHNTVSWYQQALGQGPQFIFQYYREEENGRGNFPPRFSGLQFPNYSSELNVNALELDDSALYLCASSLEMRGFGEQYFGPGTRLTVT.